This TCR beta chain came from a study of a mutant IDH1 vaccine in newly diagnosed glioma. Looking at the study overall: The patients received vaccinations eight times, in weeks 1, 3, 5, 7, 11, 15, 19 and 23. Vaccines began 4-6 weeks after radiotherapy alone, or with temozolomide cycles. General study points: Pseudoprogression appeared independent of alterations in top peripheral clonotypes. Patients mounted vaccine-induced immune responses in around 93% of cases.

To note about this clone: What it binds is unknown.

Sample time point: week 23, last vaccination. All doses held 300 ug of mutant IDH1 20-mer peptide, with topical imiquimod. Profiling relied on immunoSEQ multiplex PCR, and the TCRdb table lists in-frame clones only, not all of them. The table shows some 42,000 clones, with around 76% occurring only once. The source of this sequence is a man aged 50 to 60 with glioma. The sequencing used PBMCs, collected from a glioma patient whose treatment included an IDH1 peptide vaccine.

The CDR3 is CASSPPGHSNQPQHF. Here the CDR3 DNA reads TGTGCCAGCAGCCCCCCGGGGCATAGCAATCAGCCCCAGCATTTT. V and J are TRBV7-9 and TRBJ1-5, with a possible D match to TRBD1 (5 bases). Germline V lookup: CDR1 SEHNR, CDR2 FQNEAQ (reference sequence). Deletions cut 5 bases from V and 0 bases from J, with 11 bases between. CDR3 size: 15 residues.